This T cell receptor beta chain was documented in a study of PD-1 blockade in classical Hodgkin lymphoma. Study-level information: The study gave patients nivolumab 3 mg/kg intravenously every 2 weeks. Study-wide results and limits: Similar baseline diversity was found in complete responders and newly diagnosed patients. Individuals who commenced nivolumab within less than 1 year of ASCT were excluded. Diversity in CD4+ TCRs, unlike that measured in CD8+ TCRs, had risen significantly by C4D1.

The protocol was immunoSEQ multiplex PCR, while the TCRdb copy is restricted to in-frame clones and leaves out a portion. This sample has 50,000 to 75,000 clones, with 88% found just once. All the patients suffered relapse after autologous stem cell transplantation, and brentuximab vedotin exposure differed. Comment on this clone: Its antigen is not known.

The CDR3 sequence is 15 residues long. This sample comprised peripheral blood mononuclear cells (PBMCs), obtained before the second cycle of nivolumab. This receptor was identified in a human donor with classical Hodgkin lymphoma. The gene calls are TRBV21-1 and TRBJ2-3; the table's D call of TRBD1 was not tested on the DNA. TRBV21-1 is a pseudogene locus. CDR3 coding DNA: TGTGCCAGCAGCAAAGGGCCCACCTCAACAGATACGCAGTATTTT. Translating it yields CASSKGPTSTDTQYF.